The 10 T cell receptor beta chains below come from one sample, sequenced in a study of response to subunit inactivated influenza vaccine. MiXCR was run by TCRdb on the RT-PCR reads, yielding one entry per CDR3 protein. Of hundreds of thousands of distinct CDR3 sequences in the sample, under 20% were seen once. This specimen consisted of PBMCs from blood, obtained more than 4 days after vaccination. Every receptor here comes from a man aged 45-60 years who received an inactivated influenza vaccine.

V and J are TRBV28 and TRBJ1-2; D is perhaps TRBD1 (5 bases). This CDR3 contains 14 residues. The germline CDR1 and CDR2 sequences are MDHEN and SYDVKM. The V and J ends lost 2 bases and 7 bases respectively, with 14 bases between them. CDR3 nucleotide sequence: TGTGCCAGCAGTTTAGATAAGGGGCTTGGTGGCTACACCTTC. Amino acid sequence: CASSLDKGLGGYTF.

This clonotype was detected only a few times. The V and J genes are TRBV12-3 or TRBV12-4 and TRBJ2-7, with 13 nucleotides matching TRBD2. The CDR3 is 14 amino acids. With 6 bases clipped from V and 6 bases from J, the junction kept 5 bases outside the gene matches. CDR3 sequence reads: CASSRTSGGREQYF. CDR3 DNA sequence: TGTGCCAGCAGCAGGACTAGCGGGGGTCGCGAGCAGTACTTC.

The rearrangement uses TRBV19 and TRBJ2-3; 9 nucleotides agree with TRBD2. This CDR3 is built from 16 residues. Germline V lookup: CDR1 LNHDA, CDR2 SQIVND (reference sequence). J gave up 4 bases and V 3 bases, and 8 bases lay outside the gene matches. The CDR3 DNA reads TGTGCCAGTAGTATCGGGGCTAGCGGGATCTCAGATACGCAGTATTTT. Protein product: CASSIGASGISDTQYF.

This clonotype was observed a handful of times. Here the CDR3 DNA reads TGCGCCAGCAGCGGACTAGCGAACTCCTACGAGCAGTACTTC. It is translated as CASSGLANSYEQYF. J is TRBJ2-7 and V is TRBV5-1, with 9 bases identical to TRBD2. The CDR3 has 14 residues. Trimming removed 4 bases from V and 0 bases from J; junction bases left unmatched: 2. Germline CDR1 is SGHRS and CDR2 is YFSETQ.

The chain joins TRBV6-5 to TRBJ1-1; no definite D call. CDR1 is MNHEY and CDR2 is SVGAGI in the germline V gene. This CDR3 contains 13 residues. Trimming pared 5 bases from V and 8 bases from J, leaving 15 bases between. CDR3 nucleotides: TGTGCCAGCAGTAACGGACTTGGACGAGAAGCTTTCTTT. Protein sequence: CASSNGLGREAFF.

The genes are TRBV7-9 and TRBJ2-7; TRBD2 matches at 7 bases. Trimming at V came to 1 base and at J to 5 bases, leaving 11 bases not matched to a gene. The CDR3 length is 16 residues. Germline V gene lookup returns CDR1 SEHNR and CDR2 FQNEAQ (reference sequence). This CDR3 reads CASSLVSGGWANEQYF. CDR3 DNA sequence: TGTGCCAGCAGCTTAGTGTCCGGGGGGTGGGCTAACGAGCAGTACTTC.

The CDR3, as DNA: TGTGCCAGCAGCCCCCGACTAGCGGGAGGCGCAGATACGCAGTATTTT. This sequence encodes CASSPRLAGGADTQYF. The J gene is TRBJ2-3, the V gene TRBV5-6; 13 nucleotides agree with TRBD2. CDR3 length equals 16 residues. J gave up 4 bases and V 4 bases, and 6 bases lay outside the gene matches. Germline V lookup: CDR1 SGHDT, CDR2 YYEEEE. Full variable domain (remainder filled in from reference TRBV5-6 and TRBJ2-3): DAGVTQSPTHLIKTRGQQVTLRCSPKSGHDTVSWYQQALGQGPQFIFQYYEEEERQRGNFPDRFSGHQFPNYSSELNVNALLLGDSALYLCASSPRLAGGADTQYFGPGTRLTVL.

V usage is TRBV11-1 and J usage is TRBJ1-2; tentative D call: TRBD1 (5 bases). V dropped 5 bases and J dropped 1 base, with 23 bases sitting between them. CDR3 size: 18 residues. Germline V CDR1 and CDR2: SGHAT, FQDESV (reference sequence). Here the CDR3 reads CASSTLASPGDLNYGYTF. The CDR3 region has the DNA TGTGCCAGCAGCACCCTAGCTTCTCCTGGGGACCTTAACTATGGCTACACCTTC.

The chain employs TRBV29-1 and TRBJ2-7; TRBD2 might be the D (6 bases). Trimming shortened V by 7 bases and J by 3 bases, and 16 bases separated the two germline ends. The germline V gene encodes CDR1 SQVTM and CDR2 ANQGSEA. The CDR3 contains 13 residues. CDR3 bases: TGCAGCGCCGCGGAGGGTAGAGACTACGAGCAGTACTTC. It yields the protein CSAAEGRDYEQYF.

DNA of the CDR3: TGCAGCGTTAGCCTTACAGGGGGAAGTGGTAATGGCTACACCTTC. Protein: CSVSLTGGSGNGYTF. The chain employs TRBV29-1 and TRBJ1-2, with TRBD1 identical over 8 bases. The CDR3 runs 15 residues. Germline loops: CDR1 SQVTM, CDR2 ANQGSEA. J was trimmed by 6 bases and V by 5 bases; bases with no gene match: 14.